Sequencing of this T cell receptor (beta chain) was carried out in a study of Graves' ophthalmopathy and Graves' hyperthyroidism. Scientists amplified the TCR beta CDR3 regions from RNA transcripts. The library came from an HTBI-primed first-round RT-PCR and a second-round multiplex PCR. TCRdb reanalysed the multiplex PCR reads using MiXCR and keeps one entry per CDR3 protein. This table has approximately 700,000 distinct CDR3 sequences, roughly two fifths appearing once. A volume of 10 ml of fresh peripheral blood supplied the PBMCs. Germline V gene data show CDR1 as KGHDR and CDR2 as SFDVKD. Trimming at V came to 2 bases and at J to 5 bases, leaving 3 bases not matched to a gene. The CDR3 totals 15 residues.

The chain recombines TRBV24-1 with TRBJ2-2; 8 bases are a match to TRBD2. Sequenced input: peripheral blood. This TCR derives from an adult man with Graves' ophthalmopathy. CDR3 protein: CATSDWPSGTGELFF. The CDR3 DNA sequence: TGTGCCACCAGTGATTGGCCTAGCGGGACCGGGGAGCTGTTTTTT.